This T cell receptor (beta chain) was sequenced during a study of metastatic and nonmetastatic thyroid tumors. Study-level information: Peripheral blood and tumor or nodule samples from malignant and benign thyroid patients were compared.

Every patient was untreated before thyroid surgery. TCRdb re-clonotyped the PCR reads via MiXCR. The table shows about 43,000 clones, with approximately 3% occurring only once. V shed 0 bases and J 8 bases; nucleotides not matched to a gene: 7. CDR3 length equals 15 residues. Germline lookup yields CDR1 MNHEY and CDR2 SVGEGT. Findings and caveats of the study: Compared with benign nodules, malignant thyroid tumors were reported to have significantly higher TCR beta diversity in both blood and tumor.

This clone was recorded a few times. The antigen is unknown. Sequencing was performed on blood. The chain uses TRBV6-2 or TRBV6-3 and TRBJ2-3; TRBD2 aligns across 8 bases. The source is a female donor with papillary thyroid cancer or a benign thyroid nodule (not recorded which). Some clones in this sample may be carry-over from other donors' samples. This CDR3 is CASSYSRVAGGTQYF. The CDR3 region has the DNA TGTGCCAGCAGTTACTCGAGGGTCGCGGGAGGTACGCAGTATTTT.